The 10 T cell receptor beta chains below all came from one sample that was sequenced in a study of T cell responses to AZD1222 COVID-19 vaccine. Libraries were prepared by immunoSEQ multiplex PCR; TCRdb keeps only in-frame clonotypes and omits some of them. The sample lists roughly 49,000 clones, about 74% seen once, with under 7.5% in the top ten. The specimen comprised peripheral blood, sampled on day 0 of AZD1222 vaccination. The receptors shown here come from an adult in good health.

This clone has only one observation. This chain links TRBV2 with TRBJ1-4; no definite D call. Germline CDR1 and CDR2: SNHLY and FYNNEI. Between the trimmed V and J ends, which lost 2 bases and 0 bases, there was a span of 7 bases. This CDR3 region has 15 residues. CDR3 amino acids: CASSESLATNEKLFF. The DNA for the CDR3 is TGTGCCAGCAGTGAAAGCCTTGCAACTAATGAAAAACTGTTTTTT. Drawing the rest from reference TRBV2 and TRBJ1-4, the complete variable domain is EPEVTQTPSHQVTQMGQEVILRCVPISNHLYFYWYRQILGQKVEFLVSFYNNEISEKSEIFDDQFSVERPDGSNFTLKIRSTKLEDSAMYFCASSESLATNEKLFFGSGTQLSVL.

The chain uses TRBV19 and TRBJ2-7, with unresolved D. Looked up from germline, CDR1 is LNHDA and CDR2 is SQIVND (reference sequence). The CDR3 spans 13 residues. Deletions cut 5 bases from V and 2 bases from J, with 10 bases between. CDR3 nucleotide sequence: TGTGCCAGTAGTTATGCGCCGACCTACGAGCAGTACTTC. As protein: CASSYAPTYEQYF.

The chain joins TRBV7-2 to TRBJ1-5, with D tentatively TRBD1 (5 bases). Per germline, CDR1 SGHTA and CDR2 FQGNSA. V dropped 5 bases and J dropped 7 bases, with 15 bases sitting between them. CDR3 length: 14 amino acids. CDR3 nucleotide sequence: TGTGCCAGCAGCCTCACCGCAGGGACCCAGCCCCAGCATTTT. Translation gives CASSLTAGTQPQHF.

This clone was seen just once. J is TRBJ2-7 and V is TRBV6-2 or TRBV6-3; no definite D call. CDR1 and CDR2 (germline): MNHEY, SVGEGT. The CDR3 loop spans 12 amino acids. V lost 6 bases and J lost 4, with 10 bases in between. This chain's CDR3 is CASSTTPYEQYV. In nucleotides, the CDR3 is TGTGCCAGCAGCACGACACCATACGAGCAGTACGTC.

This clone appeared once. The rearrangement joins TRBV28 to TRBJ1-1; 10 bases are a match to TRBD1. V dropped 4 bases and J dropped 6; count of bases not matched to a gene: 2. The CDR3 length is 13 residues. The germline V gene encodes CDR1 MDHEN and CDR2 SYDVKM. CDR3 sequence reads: CASSSGQGAEAFF. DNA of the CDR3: TGTGCCAGCAGTTCCGGACAGGGGGCTGAAGCTTTCTTT.

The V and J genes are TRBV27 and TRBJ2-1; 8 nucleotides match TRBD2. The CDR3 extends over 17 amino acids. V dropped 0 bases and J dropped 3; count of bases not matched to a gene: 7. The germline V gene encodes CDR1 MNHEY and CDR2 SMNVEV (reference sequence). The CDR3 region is CASSLSIKAGDYNEQFF. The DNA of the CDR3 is TGTGCCAGCAGTTTATCGATTAAAGCGGGAGACTACAATGAGCAGTTCTTC.

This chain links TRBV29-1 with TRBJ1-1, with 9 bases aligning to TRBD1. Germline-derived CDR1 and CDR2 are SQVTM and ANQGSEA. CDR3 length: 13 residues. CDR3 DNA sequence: TGCAGTCTCAGGGGACAGGGCGAGACTGAAGCTTTCTTT. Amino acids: CSLRGQGETEAFF.

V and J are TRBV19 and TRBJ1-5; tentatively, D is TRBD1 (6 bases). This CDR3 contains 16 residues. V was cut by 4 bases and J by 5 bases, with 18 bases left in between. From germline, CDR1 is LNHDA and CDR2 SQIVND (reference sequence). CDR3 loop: CASSTIGQSHYQPQHF. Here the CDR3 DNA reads TGTGCCAGTAGTACCATCGGACAGTCCCACTATCAGCCCCAGCATTTT.

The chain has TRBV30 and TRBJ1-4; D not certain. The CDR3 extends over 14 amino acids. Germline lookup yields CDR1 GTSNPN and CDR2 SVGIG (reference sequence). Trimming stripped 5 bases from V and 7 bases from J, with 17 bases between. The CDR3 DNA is TGTGCCTGGTGTCCCGGGCCCTTTGCTGAAAAACTGTTTTTT. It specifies CAWCPGPFAEKLFF.

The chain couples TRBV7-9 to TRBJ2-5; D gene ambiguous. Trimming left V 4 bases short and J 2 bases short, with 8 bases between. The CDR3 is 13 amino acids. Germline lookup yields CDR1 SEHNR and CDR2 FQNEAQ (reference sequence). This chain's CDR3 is CASSSTLQETQYF. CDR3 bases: TGTGCCAGCAGCTCGACACTTCAAGAGACCCAGTACTTC. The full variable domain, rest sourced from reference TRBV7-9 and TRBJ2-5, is DTGVSQNPRHKITKRGQNVTFRCDPISEHNRLYWYRQTLGQGPEFLTYFQNEAQLEKSRLLSDRFSAERPKGSFSTLEIQRTEQGDSAMYLCASSSTLQETQYFGPGTRLLVL.